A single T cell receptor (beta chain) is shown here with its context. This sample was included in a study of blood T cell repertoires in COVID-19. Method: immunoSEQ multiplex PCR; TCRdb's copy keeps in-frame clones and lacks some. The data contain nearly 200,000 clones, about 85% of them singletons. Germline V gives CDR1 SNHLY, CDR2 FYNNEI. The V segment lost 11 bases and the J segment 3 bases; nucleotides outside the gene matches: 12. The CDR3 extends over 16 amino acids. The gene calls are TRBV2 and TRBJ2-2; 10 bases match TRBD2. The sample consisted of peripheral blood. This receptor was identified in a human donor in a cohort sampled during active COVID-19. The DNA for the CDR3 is TGTGCCGCCAGCTCTAGCGGGGGACTAGACACCGGGGAGCTGTTTTTT. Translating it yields CAASSSGGLDTGELFF.